Shown below are 31 T cell receptor beta chains from a single sample sequenced in a study of blood T cell repertoires in COVID-19. Assay used: immunoSEQ multiplex PCR; TCRdb lists only in-frame clones, some missing. The sample records about 45,000 clones, approximately 90% being singletons. The sample comprised peripheral blood. Every receptor here comes from a human donor in a cohort sampled during active COVID-19.

The V call is TRBV7-2, the J call TRBJ2-5; no definite D call. Deletions cut 5 bases from V and 4 bases from J, with 11 bases between. Germline loops: CDR1 SGHTA, CDR2 FQGNSA. The CDR3 covers 13 residues. The CDR3 spells CASSESPGETQYF. The DNA of the CDR3 is TGTGCCAGCAGCGAGAGCCCAGGAGAGACCCAGTACTTC.

The V gene is TRBV28, the J gene TRBJ2-5; 7 bases align to TRBD1. J was trimmed by 5 bases and V by 2 bases; bases with no gene match: 8. Per germline, CDR1 MDHEN and CDR2 SYDVKM. The CDR3 length is 15 residues. CDR3 sequence (DNA): TGTGCCAGCAGTTTAGTCCCGACAGGGATGGAGACCCAGTACTTC. Its translation: CASSLVPTGMETQYF.

The rearrangement joins TRBV7-9 to TRBJ2-7, with D tentatively TRBD2 (6 bases). This CDR3 region has 14 residues. The ends were cut back, 5 bases at V and 6 bases at J, with 17 bases in the middle. Germline CDR1 is SEHNR and CDR2 is FQNEAQ (reference sequence). CDR3 bases: TGTGCCAGCAGCCGGGGACTTCCAGGTCTCGAGCAGTACTTC. Amino acid sequence: CASSRGLPGLEQYF.

The CDR3 is CASSLGLAGGPSSYNEQFF. DNA of the CDR3: TGTGCCAGCAGCTTGGGACTAGCGGGGGGCCCGAGCTCCTACAATGAGCAGTTCTTC. The gene calls are TRBV13 and TRBJ2-1; 15 positions match TRBD2. CDR1 and CDR2 from the germline V gene are PRHDT and FYEKMQ (reference sequence). This CDR3 has 19 residues. The ends lost 3 bases at V and 0 bases at J; junction bases unmatched: 6. Based on the CDR3 plus reference TRBV13 and TRBJ2-1, the full variable domain is AAGVIQSPRHLIKEKRETATLKCYPIPRHDTVYWYQQGPGQDPQFLISFYEKMQSDKGSIPDRFSAQQFSDYHSELNMSSLELGDSALYFCASSLGLAGGPSSYNEQFFGPGTRLTVL.

The genes are TRBV7-7 and TRBJ2-1; no definite D call. Per the germline V gene, CDR1 is SSHAT and CDR2 is FNYEAQ (reference sequence). The germline V and J ends were trimmed by 2 bases and 0 bases, with 11 bases remaining between them. This CDR3 is built from 16 residues. The CDR3 sequence is CASSLRRASSYNEQFF. DNA of the CDR3: TGTGCCAGCAGCTTAAGGAGAGCGAGCTCCTACAATGAGCAGTTCTTC. Drawing the rest from reference TRBV7-7 and TRBJ2-1, the complete variable domain is GAGVSQSPRYKVTKRGQDVTLRCDPISSHATLYWYQQALGQGPEFLTYFNYEAQPDKSGLPSDRFSAERPEGSISTLTIQRTEQRDSAMYRCASSLRRASSYNEQFFGPGTRLTVL.

This chain links TRBV6-2 or TRBV6-3 with TRBJ1-6, with D tentatively TRBD1 (5 bases). Trimming stripped 5 bases from V and 8 bases from J, with 13 bases between. The CDR3 covers 14 residues. The germline V gene has CDR1 MNHEY and CDR2 SVGEGT. DNA for the CDR3: TGTGCCAGCAGTCCCCAGGGTGAACATTCACCCCTCCACTTT. Residues: CASSPQGEHSPLHF.

This chain joins TRBV5-6 and TRBJ2-5; TRBD1 agrees at 7 bases. Looked up from germline, CDR1 is SGHDT and CDR2 is YYEEEE. This CDR3 has 14 amino acids. V trimming: 2 bases; J trimming: 2 bases; junction bases outside the gene matches: 3. As DNA, the CDR3 is TGTGCCAGCAGCTTACCGACAGGGCAAGAGACCCAGTACTTC. It encodes CASSLPTGQETQYF.

This chain links TRBV5-8 with TRBJ2-5, with TRBD2 matching over 11 bases. The J segment lost 2 bases and the V segment lost 3 bases, leaving 9 bases of the junction unmatched. The CDR3 loop spans 17 amino acids. Germline values: CDR1 SGHTS, CDR2 YDEGEE. DNA for the CDR3: TGTGCCAGCAGCTCCCCCTGGCTAGCGGGGGGTCAAGAGACCCAGTACTTC. It yields the protein CASSSPWLAGGQETQYF. Drawing the rest from reference TRBV5-8 and TRBJ2-5, the complete variable domain is EAGVTQSPTHLIKTRGQQATLRCSPISGHTSVYWYQQALGLGLQFLLWYDEGEERNRGNFPPRFSGRQFPNYSSELNVNALELEDSALYLCASSSPWLAGGQETQYFGPGTRLLVL.

This chain connects TRBV27 to TRBJ2-1, with 9 bases fitting TRBD2. The V segment lost 6 bases and the J segment 7 bases; nucleotides outside the gene matches: 7. Germline CDR1 MNHEY, CDR2 SMNVEV (reference sequence). The CDR3 is 14 residues long. This chain's CDR3 is CASRRLADPNEQFF. The CDR3 bases are TGTGCCAGCAGGCGACTAGCGGACCCAAATGAGCAGTTCTTC.

The chain recombines TRBV9 with TRBJ2-4, with D perhaps TRBD2 (5 bases). The CDR3 length is 14 residues. V lost 4 bases to trimming and J lost 6 bases, with 14 bases between them. Per germline, CDR1 SGDLS and CDR2 YYNGEE. The CDR3 nucleotides are TGTGCCAGCAGCCCCATGACGGAGGTAAACATTCAGTACTTC. It specifies CASSPMTEVNIQYF.

The chain has TRBV11-3 and TRBJ2-7, with TRBD1 as a possible D gene (6 bases). With 1 base removed from V and 4 bases from J, the gap between germline ends came to 14 bases. Germline V gives CDR1 SGHNT, CDR2 YENEEA. The CDR3 sequence is 15 residues long. The CDR3 loop is CASSLVRDILYEQYF. In DNA, the CDR3 is TGTGCCAGCAGCTTAGTTCGGGACATCCTGTACGAGCAGTACTTC.

CDR3 sequence reads: CASSPGESSDTQYF. The CDR3 nucleotides are TGTGCCAGCAGCCCGGGGGAGAGTTCAGATACGCAGTATTTT. This chain uses TRBV11-2 with TRBJ2-3; D might be TRBD2 (6 bases). Looked up from germline, CDR1 is SGHAT and CDR2 is FQNNGV. Trimming pared 5 bases from V and 4 bases from J, leaving 13 bases between. This CDR3 is built from 14 residues. Full variable domain (remainder filled in from reference TRBV11-2 and TRBJ2-3): EAGVAQSPRYKIIEKRQSVAFWCNPISGHATLYWYQQILGQGPKLLIQFQNNGVVDDSQLPKDRFSAERLKGVDSTLKIQPAKLEDSAVYLCASSPGESSDTQYFGPGTRLTVL.

The V call is TRBV7-9, the J call TRBJ2-3, with D perhaps matching TRBD1 (5 bases). This CDR3 region has 13 residues. Germline values: CDR1 SEHNR, CDR2 FQNEAQ (reference sequence). V dropped 1 base and J dropped 14 bases, with 16 bases sitting between them. The CDR3 DNA is TGTGCCAGCAGCTTAGAGTATAAGGGGCCCCGGTATTTT. As protein: CASSLEYKGPRYF.

The V call is TRBV4-3, the J call TRBJ1-3; D is ambiguous. The CDR3 totals 16 residues. Germline V gene data show CDR1 as LGHNA and CDR2 as YSLEER. Trimming shortened V by 1 base and J by 0 bases, and 10 bases separated the two germline ends. The CDR3 DNA follows: TGCGCCAGCAGCCAAGGGACTTTCAGCTCTGGAAACACCATATATTTT. Amino acid sequence: CASSQGTFSSGNTIYF.

The CDR3 bases are TGTGCCAGCAGCTTACGTCAGATCTATGGCTACACCTTC. It yields the protein CASSLRQIYGYTF. The chain uses TRBV7-2 and TRBJ1-2; D gene uncertain. The V and J ends lost 2 bases and 4 bases respectively, with 8 bases between them. Looked up from germline, CDR1 is SGHTA and CDR2 is FQGNSA. This CDR3 has 13 residues.

The chain combines TRBV14 with TRBJ2-7, with D possibly being TRBD2 (6 bases). Germline V gives CDR1 SGHDN, CDR2 FVKESK. The germline V and J ends were trimmed by 4 bases and 6 bases, with 13 bases remaining between them. The CDR3 is 13 amino acids. The CDR3 sequence: CASSPIGGGEQYF. CDR3 nucleotides: TGTGCCAGCAGCCCGATTGGGGGAGGCGAGCAGTACTTC.

This sequence joins TRBV7-2 and TRBJ2-3; TRBD2 might be the D (5 bases). This CDR3 is 13 amino acids long. V lost 3 bases to trimming and J lost 2 bases, with 6 bases between them. CDR1 is SGHTA, CDR2 FQGNSA, per germline. CDR3 coding DNA: TGTGCCAGCAGCTTTGACTACACAGATACGCAGTATTTT. Its translation is CASSFDYTDTQYF.

This chain's CDR3 is CASSSRRGDSYEQYF. DNA of the CDR3: TGTGCCAGCAGCTCGCGGCGGGGGGACTCCTACGAGCAGTACTTC. The genes are TRBV5-4 and TRBJ2-7, with 8 bases lining up with TRBD2. The length of the CDR3 is 15 residues. The junction had 5 bases not matched to a gene; V was cut back by 3 bases and J by 0 bases. Germline V gene lookup returns CDR1 SGHNT and CDR2 YYREEE (reference sequence). The full variable domain, rest sourced from reference TRBV5-4 and TRBJ2-7, is ETGVTQSPTHLIKTRGQQVTLRCSSQSGHNTVSWYQQALGQGPQFIFQYYREEENGRGNFPPRFSGLQFPNYSSELNVNALELDDSALYLCASSSRRGDSYEQYFGPGTRLTVT.

The V and J genes are TRBV28 and TRBJ2-3, with 7 bases matching TRBD2. V lost 3 bases, J lost 2 bases, and 11 bases stayed unmatched. The CDR3 has 17 amino acids. Germline CDR1 is MDHEN and CDR2 is SYDVKM. CDR3 loop: CASSLRLGGRITDTQYF. Here the CDR3 DNA reads TGTGCCAGCAGTTTGCGGCTGGGAGGGCGGATCACAGATACGCAGTATTTT. Combining the CDR3 with reference TRBV28 and TRBJ2-3 gives the whole variable domain DVKVTQSSRYLVKRTGEKVFLECVQDMDHENMFWYRQDPGLGLRLIYFSYDVKMKEKGDIPEGYSVSREKKERFSLILESASTNQTSMYLCASSLRLGGRITDTQYFGPGTRLTVL.

This clone was observed once. The genes are TRBV28 and TRBJ2-7; 7 bases match TRBD1. The J segment lost 0 bases and the V segment lost 4 bases, leaving 9 bases of the junction unmatched. Germline CDR1 is MDHEN and CDR2 is SYDVKM. There are 16 residues in the CDR3. The CDR3 loop is CASSYHRDSYSYEQYF. CDR3 sequence (DNA): TGTGCCAGCAGTTACCACCGGGACAGCTACTCCTACGAGCAGTACTTC.

The chain joins TRBV6-5 to TRBJ2-1; tentative D call: TRBD2 (6 bases). Germline lookup yields CDR1 MNHEY and CDR2 SVGAGI. V was cut by 6 bases and J by 0 bases, with 12 bases left in between. The CDR3 length is 15 residues. The CDR3 DNA reads TGTGCCAGCAGCCGGGAGCCAAACTCCTACAATGAGCAGTTCTTC. Translating gives CASSREPNSYNEQFF.

The chain has TRBV19 and TRBJ1-2; 7 bases are a match to TRBD1. The CDR3 has 12 residues. Trimming took 7 bases from V and 7 from J; bases not matched to a gene: 6. Germline CDR1 and CDR2: LNHDA and SQIVND (reference sequence). The CDR3: CASTFRTGGYTF. CDR3 DNA: TGTGCCAGTACCTTTAGGACAGGTGGCTACACCTTC.

The J gene is TRBJ1-1, the V gene TRBV5-1, with D hard to call. Trimming stripped 0 bases from V and 7 bases from J, with 10 bases between. The CDR3 contains 13 residues. Germline V gene sequence: CDR1 SGHRS, CDR2 YFSETQ. The DNA for the CDR3 is TGCGCCAGCAGCTTGGAATCGGGATATGAAGCTTTCTTT. Translating it yields CASSLESGYEAFF.

V usage is TRBV4-1 and J usage is TRBJ1-4, with TRBD1 matching 11 bases. The CDR3 extends over 16 amino acids. Looked up from germline, CDR1 is MGHRA and CDR2 is YSYEKL. V trimming: 6 bases; J trimming: 4 bases; junction bases outside the gene matches: 7. The CDR3 bases are TGCGCCAGCAGGCGTGGGACAGGGGGGGGTAATGAAAAACTGTTTTTT. Translated, it gives CASRRGTGGGNEKLFF.

Only one count was recorded for this clone. The V and J genes are TRBV12-5 and TRBJ2-1, with 10 positions matching TRBD2. CDR1 and CDR2 (germline): LGHNT, FRNRAP. Losses at the gene ends were 7 bases for V and 2 bases for J; bases not matched to a gene: 8. The CDR3 contains 16 residues. In DNA form, the CDR3 reads TGTGCTAGTGCCTCGAGCGGGAGGGGGACCTACAATGAGCAGTTCTTC. Translation gives CASASSGRGTYNEQFF.

V and J are TRBV19 and TRBJ1-2; 7 nucleotides align to TRBD1. CDR1 is LNHDA, CDR2 SQIVND, per germline (reference sequence). The length of the CDR3 is 15 residues. The V and J ends lost 6 bases and 7 bases, in that order; junction bases with no gene match: 14. The CDR3 here is CASRPALDRVLGYTF. As DNA, the CDR3 is TGTGCCAGTAGACCGGCCCTTGACAGGGTACTTGGCTACACCTTC.

V and J are TRBV27 and TRBJ2-7, with 8 bases identical to TRBD2. J was trimmed by 3 bases and V by 5 bases; bases with no gene match: 24. This CDR3 region has 20 residues. Per germline, CDR1 MNHEY and CDR2 SMNVEV (reference sequence). Here the CDR3 reads CASSLMPLPLTSGKLYEQYF. The CDR3 DNA follows: TGTGCCAGCAGTCTTATGCCCCTCCCCCTCACTAGCGGTAAACTCTACGAGCAGTACTTC.

The V gene is TRBV30, the J gene TRBJ2-1; weak D call: TRBD1 (6 bases). The germline CDR1 and CDR2 sequences are GTSNPN and SVGIG (reference sequence). The CDR3 has 12 residues. Trimming removed 3 bases from V and 5 bases from J, with 8 bases in between. The CDR3 loop is CAWRQGHNEQFF. The CDR3 coding sequence is TGTGCCTGGAGGCAGGGGCACAATGAGCAGTTCTTC.

As to this clone: Germline is not matched at one junction end, which may reflect a read error. The rearrangement links TRBV3-1 (or the pseudogene TRBV3-2) to TRBJ1-1; D is ambiguous. The CDR3 is 13 residues long. From germline, CDR1 is LGHDT and CDR2 YNNKEL (reference sequence). CDR3 region: CASSQDLALKGIF. The CDR3 nucleotides read TGTGCCAGCAGCCAAGATCTAGCCCTTAAGGGAATCTTT.

The rearrangement links TRBV6-5 to TRBJ2-4; maybe TRBD1 (6 bases). Between the trimmed V and J ends, which lost 7 bases and 6 bases, there was a span of 13 bases. Germline CDR1 is MNHEY and CDR2 is SVGAGI. This CDR3 has 13 residues. CDR3 in amino acids: CASNPKGGNIQYF. The CDR3 DNA is TGTGCCAGCAACCCTAAAGGGGGAAACATTCAGTACTTC.

The chain links TRBV28 to TRBJ2-7; 8 bases are shared with TRBD1. With V trimmed by 2 bases and J by 2 bases, 5 bases remained unmatched. CDR1 MDHEN and CDR2 SYDVKM come from the germline V gene. This CDR3 contains 15 residues. The DNA of the CDR3 is TGTGCCAGCAGTTTAAGGACAGGGAAGGCCTACGAGCAGTACTTC. Protein product: CASSLRTGKAYEQYF.